The rows below give T cell receptor beta chains drawn from one sample of a study of T cell clonotyping in hematopoietic cell transplantation. Some clones are missing from TCRdb's copy, which holds only in-frame ones; the method was immunoSEQ multiplex PCR. The table includes 15,000 to 20,000 clones, roughly 85% detected once. Sequenced: peripheral blood mononuclear cells. The receptors derive from a woman in her thirties or forties in good health. Some clones in this sample may be carry-over from other donors' samples. Each CDR3 is given with its conserved first and last residue. The D gene is left open where the match is weak. For some rows the clone size is stated as once, few or many, or as a class when expanded; others skip it.

j_gene,v_gene,abundance,d_gene,CDR3nt,CDR3aa
TRBJ2-6,TRBV25-1,.,.,TGTGCCAGCAGCCAGGGAGTCTCTGGGGCCAACGTCCTGACTTTC,CASSQGVSGANVLTF
TRBJ2-7,TRBV11-3,.,.,TGTGCCAGCAGCTCATATTCCTACGAGCAGTACTTC,CASSSYSYEQYF
TRBJ2-3,TRBV30,.,.,TGTGCCTGGAGTGTGGGCGGGGTGGGTCTTACAGATACGCAGTATTTT,CAWSVGGVGLTDTQYF
TRBJ1-2,TRBV28,.,TRBD1,TGTGCCAGCAGGGGACAGGGGGGGTATGGCTACACCTTC,CASRGQGGYGYTF
TRBJ2-7,TRBV4-3,.,TRBD1,TGCGCCAGCAGCCAAGACCGGGACAGCTCCTACGAGCAGTACTTC,CASSQDRDSSYEQYF
TRBJ2-7,TRBV5-1,.,.,TGCGCCAGCAGTCGTGCGTCGGGCGGGATCCTAGACGAGCAGTACTTC,CASSRASGGILDEQYF
TRBJ1-2,TRBV5-1,.,.,TGCGCCAGCAGCTTGGGCCAGGACCTCGGAGGCTACACCTTC,CASSLGQDLGGYTF
TRBJ1-5,TRBV7-9,.,.,TGTGCCAGCAGCACGGACGGTATTTATCAGCCCCAGCATTTT,CASSTDGIYQPQHF
TRBJ2-3,TRBV4-3,.,.,TGCGCCAGCAGCCAAGATCTTTTGGCGGATACGCAGTATTTT,CASSQDLLADTQYF
TRBJ2-3,TRBV27,.,.,TGTGCCAGCAGTTTCCCTAACACAGATACGCAGTATTTT,CASSFPNTDTQYF
TRBJ2-1,TRBV6-1,.,TRBD2,TGTGCCAGCAGTGAAGGACTAGCGGGCTACAATGAGCAGTTCTTC,CASSEGLAGYNEQFF
TRBJ1-4,TRBV19,few,.,TGTGCCAGTAGAGCGCTGGGGAATGAAAAACTGTTTTTT,CASRALGNEKLFF
TRBJ2-2,TRBV5-6,once,.,TGTGCCAGCAGCTTGCGGCGGCACGCGAACACCGGGGAGCTGTTTTTT,CASSLRRHANTGELFF
TRBJ2-7,TRBV5-8,.,TRBD1,TGTGCCAGCAGCTTGGCCGGGACAGGGATTGGGGAGCAGTACTTC,CASSLAGTGIGEQYF